Sequencing of this T cell receptor (beta chain) was carried out in a study of CXCR3-negative and CXCR3-positive naive CD8 T cells. Study observations and caveats: The study found more hydrophobic TRB CDR3s in CXCR3-positive naive cells than in CXCR3-negative naive cells.

A word on this clonotype: Its antigen is unknown.

Through 5' RACE with UMI labels, the TRB cDNA libraries were prepared. Reprocessing the 5' RACE reads, TCRdb reports a single entry for every CDR3 protein and omits DNA. The listing contains some 110,000 distinct CDR3 sequences. Germline V gene lookup returns CDR1 SNHLY and CDR2 FYNNEI. The CDR3 has 18 residues. The chain carries TRBV2 and TRBJ2-3; the D call of TRBD1 rests on TCRdb alone, since no DNA is present to check it. The clonotype comes from a human donor in good health. Some clones in this sample may be carry-over from other donors' samples. The sample comprised naive CXCR3+ CD8+ T cells from blood. As for subset: CD45RO-CCR7+CD27+CD95- naive CD8+ T cells expressing CXCR3 (TNR3+). This CDR3 is CASTPDGTEASSTDTQYF.